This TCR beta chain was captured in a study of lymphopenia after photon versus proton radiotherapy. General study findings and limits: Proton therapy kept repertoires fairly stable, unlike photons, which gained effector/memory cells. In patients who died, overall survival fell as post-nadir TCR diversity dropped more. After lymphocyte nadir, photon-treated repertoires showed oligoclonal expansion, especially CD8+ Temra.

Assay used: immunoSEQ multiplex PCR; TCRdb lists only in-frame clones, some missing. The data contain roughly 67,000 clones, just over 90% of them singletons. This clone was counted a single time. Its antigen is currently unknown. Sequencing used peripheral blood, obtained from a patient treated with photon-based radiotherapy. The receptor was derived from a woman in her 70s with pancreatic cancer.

The CDR3 DNA reads TGTGCCAGCAGCTTTGGAACTAGCGGGGGTTACGAGCAGTACTTC. This encodes CASSFGTSGGYEQYF. The chain joins TRBV7-2 to TRBJ2-7; the match to TRBD2 covers 11 bases. V gave up 3 bases and J gave up 4 bases; unmatched junction bases: 5. Germline loops: CDR1 SGHTA, CDR2 FQGNSA. The CDR3 totals 15 residues.